The clone carrying this TCR beta chain was picked up many times. This specimen belongs to a study of CD4 and CD8 cells across lung adenocarcinoma regions. MiXCR was run by TCRdb on the PCR reads, yielding one entry per CDR3 protein. The data show around 25,000 distinct CDR3 sequences, around 52% seen once. Localized lung adenocarcinoma, a non-small cell lung cancer, affected the donors. V was pared by 6 bases and J by 1 base, with 9 bases between. CDR3 length: 13 amino acids. Germline CDR1 is MNHEY and CDR2 is SVGAGI. The V call is TRBV6-5, the J call TRBJ1-1, with a possible D match to TRBD1 (6 bases). The material sequenced was CD4+ T cells from the center of a lung tumor. The receptor's source is a male donor with lung adenocarcinoma. The CD4 and CD8 labels of this study may be unreliable. The CDR3, as DNA: TGTGCCAGCAGCAACAGGGAGAACACTGAAGCTTTCTTT. Protein sequence: CASSNRENTEAFF.